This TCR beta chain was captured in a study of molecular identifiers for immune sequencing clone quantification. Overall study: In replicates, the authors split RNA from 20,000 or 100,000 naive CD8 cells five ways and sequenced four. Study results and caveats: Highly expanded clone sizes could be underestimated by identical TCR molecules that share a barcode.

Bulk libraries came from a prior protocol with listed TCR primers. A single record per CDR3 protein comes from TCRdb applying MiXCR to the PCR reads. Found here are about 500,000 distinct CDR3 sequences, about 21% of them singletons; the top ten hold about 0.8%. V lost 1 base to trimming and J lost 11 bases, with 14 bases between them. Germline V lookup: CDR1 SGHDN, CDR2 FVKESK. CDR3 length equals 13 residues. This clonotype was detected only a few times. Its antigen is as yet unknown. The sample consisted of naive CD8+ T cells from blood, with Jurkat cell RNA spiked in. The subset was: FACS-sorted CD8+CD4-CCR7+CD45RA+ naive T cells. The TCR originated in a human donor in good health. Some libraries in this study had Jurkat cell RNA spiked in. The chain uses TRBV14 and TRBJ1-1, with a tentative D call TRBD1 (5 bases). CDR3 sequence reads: CASSQGGVWIAFF. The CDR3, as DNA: TGTGCCAGCAGCCAAGGGGGGGTGTGGATTGCTTTCTTT.